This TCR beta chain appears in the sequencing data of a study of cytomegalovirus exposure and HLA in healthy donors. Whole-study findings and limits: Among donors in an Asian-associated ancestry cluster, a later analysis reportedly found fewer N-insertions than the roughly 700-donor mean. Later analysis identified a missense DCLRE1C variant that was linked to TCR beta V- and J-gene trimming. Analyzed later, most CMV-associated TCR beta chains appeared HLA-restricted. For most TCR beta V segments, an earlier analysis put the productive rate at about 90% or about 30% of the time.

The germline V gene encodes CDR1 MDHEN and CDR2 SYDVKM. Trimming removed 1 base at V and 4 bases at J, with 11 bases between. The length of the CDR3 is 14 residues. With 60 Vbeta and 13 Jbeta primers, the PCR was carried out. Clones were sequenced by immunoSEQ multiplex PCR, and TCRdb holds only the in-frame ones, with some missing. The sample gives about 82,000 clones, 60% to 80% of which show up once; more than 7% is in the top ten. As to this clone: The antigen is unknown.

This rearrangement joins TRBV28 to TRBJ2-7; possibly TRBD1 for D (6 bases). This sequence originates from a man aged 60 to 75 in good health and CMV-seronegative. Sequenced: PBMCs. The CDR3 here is CASSLSGTPYEQYF. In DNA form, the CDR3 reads TGTGCCAGCAGTTTATCCGGGACACCATACGAGCAGTACTTC.